The 2 T cell receptor beta chains reported below all come from one sample, sequenced in a study of blood T cell repertoires in COVID-19. Some clones are missing from TCRdb's copy, which holds only in-frame ones; the method was immunoSEQ multiplex PCR. The sample holds around 300,000 clones; about nine tenths are singletons and the top ten take about 2%. The sample comprised peripheral blood. These receptors were collected from a man younger than 30 with active or convalescent COVID-19.

The chain joins TRBV15 to TRBJ2-1; 11 bases match TRBD2. This CDR3 has 15 amino acids. V lost 3 bases and J lost 8; bases outside the gene matches: 6. Per germline, CDR1 LNHNV and CDR2 YYDKDF (reference sequence). Here the CDR3 reads CATSSSGRAGYEQFF. For the CDR3, the DNA is TGTGCCACCAGCAGTAGCGGGAGGGCCGGTTATGAGCAGTTCTTC.

The V call is TRBV7-6, the J call TRBJ1-1, with 8 positions matching TRBD1. Germline-derived CDR1 and CDR2 are SGHVS and FNYEAQ. V was pared by 5 bases and J by 4 bases, with 12 bases of the junction left unmatched. The CDR3 spans 16 residues. CDR3 bases: TGTGCCAGCAGCCCAGGGGGGAGGACAGGGCTCACTGAAGCTTTCTTT. It specifies CASSPGGRTGLTEAFF.